These T cell receptor beta chains were read from a single sample in a study of T cell responses to AZD1222 COVID-19 vaccine. Sequenced by immunoSEQ multiplex PCR; TCRdb stores in-frame clones only, minus some. Among some 85,000 clones listed, approximately 91% were seen once. Sequenced here: peripheral blood, sampled on day 0 of AZD1222 vaccination. The receptors were sampled from an adult in good health. Both conserved end residues are part of each CDR3. Only part of the rows carry a size: once, few, many, or a class if the clone is expanded.

abundance	v_gene	j_gene	CDR3aa
NA	TRBV2	TRBJ2-7	CASSEGQIYEQYF
NA	TRBV6-5	TRBJ2-7	CASSYTEATYEQYF
NA	TRBV14	TRBJ1-1	CASSLPARVDTEYTEAFF
NA	TRBV7-3	TRBJ1-6	CASSYLGQGYNSPLHF
NA	TRBV4-2	TRBJ1-2	CASSPQDQGYGYTF
few	TRBV23-1	TRBJ1-4	CASNKQGKYEKLFF
NA	TRBV4-1	TRBJ1-2	CASSPQTNNRAGGYTF
once	TRBV19	TRBJ1-2	CASSKDRGYGYTF
NA	TRBV3-1/TRBV3-2	TRBJ2-2	CASSPSSGGGTGELFF
NA	TRBV7-2	TRBJ1-5	CASSLEGVSQPQHF
NA	TRBV5-1	TRBJ2-3	CASSIGTVSTDTQYF
NA	TRBV2	TRBJ2-7	CASSGQGETYEQYF
NA	TRBV19	TRBJ2-6	CASRTTSLAGGTSGANVLTF
NA	TRBV7-9	TRBJ1-2	CASSPTFVRGLYGYTF
NA	TRBV12-5	TRBJ2-7	CASGLTSSSYEQYF
NA	TRBV7-2	TRBJ1-5	CASSYLGGNNQPQHF
NA	TRBV19	TRBJ1-2	CASSWGSSRSVNYGYTF
once	TRBV30	TRBJ1-5	CAWGPEATFSQPQHF
NA	TRBV19	TRBJ1-5	CASSIDRGHQPQHF
NA	TRBV10-3	TRBJ2-7	CASRSGSGPDEQYF
NA	TRBV5-6	TRBJ1-2	CASSLVGRRYGYTF
NA	TRBV4-1	TRBJ1-1	CASSQDESGAPEAFF
once	TRBV7-3	TRBJ1-6	CASSPKPLGQPNSPLHF
NA	TRBV2	TRBJ1-4	CASTRGGVGEKLFF
once	TRBV7-2	TRBJ2-7	CASSATSGGPLEQYF
NA	TRBV9	TRBJ1-5	CASSVAPGPYSNQPQHF
NA	TRBV9	TRBJ2-7	CASSVEPGTEREQYF
few	TRBV9	TRBJ2-5	CASSSWDTQETQYF
NA	TRBV5-1	TRBJ1-1	CASSLAPGARNTEAFF
NA	TRBV19	TRBJ1-3	CASSRGGLSGNTIYF
NA	TRBV5-1	TRBJ2-7	CASSSDSGRAEQYF
NA	TRBV27	TRBJ2-2	CASSPRGSDTGELFF
NA	TRBV6-4	TRBJ2-1	CASRAGARHNEQFF
NA	TRBV3-1/TRBV3-2	TRBJ1-1	CASSQYRGITEAFF
NA	TRBV30	TRBJ2-3	CALGTSVNPDTQYF
NA	TRBV6-5	TRBJ1-2	CASSPQDRYGYTF
NA	TRBV6-2/TRBV6-3	TRBJ1-1	CASSYGQGFMNTEAFF
NA	TRBV7-9	TRBJ1-1	CASSLYTMNTEAFF
NA	TRBV3-1/TRBV3-2	TRBJ2-7	CASSQVGGGGYEQYF
NA	TRBV9	TRBJ1-1	CASSVMGINTEAFF
NA	TRBV5-6	TRBJ2-7	CASSLLQSGVTSYEQYF
NA	TRBV5-8	TRBJ1-6	CASRPPGQGNSPLHF
once	TRBV19	TRBJ1-1	CASTTGRQGNTEAFF
NA	TRBV5-1	TRBJ1-2	CASSGDNYGYTF
NA	TRBV30	TRBJ1-3	CAWSVNRGNTIYF
NA	TRBV6-2/TRBV6-3	TRBJ2-5	CASSYYAGGETQYF
NA	TRBV10-3	TRBJ1-1	CAIFGTLNTEAFF